In its sample, the clone carrying this T cell receptor (beta chain) was seen many times. Its antigen is not identified. To make TCR beta libraries, researchers used iRepertoire HTBI primers and Arm-PCR of CDR3 regions. TCRdb used MiXCR to reprocess the multiplex PCR reads, holding one entry per CDR3 protein. Of fewer than 550,000 distinct CDR3 sequences in the sample, around a fifth were seen once. These data originate in a study of regulatory T cells in long-lasting Graves disease. Whole-study findings and limits: Sharing of public clonotypes was greater in persistent patients (more than 2,500) than in new patients (approximately 940).

Indicated time point: persistent/refractory GD, antithyroid drugs over 5 years with positive TRAb. Preparation of the TCR library used RNA extracted from PBMCs. This clonotype was sampled from a female donor with Graves disease. The sequenced sample was peripheral blood mononuclear cells (PBMCs), obtained when the disease was refractory, from a patient treated with antithyroid drugs.

The CDR3 DNA sequence: TGTGCCAGCAGCCTCCTAGCAGGATTCTATGGCTACACCTTC. The encoded protein is CASSLLAGFYGYTF. V is TRBV7-2 and J is TRBJ1-2; D unclear. V was pared by 5 bases and J by 4 bases, with 14 bases between. The V gene's germline CDR1 is SGHTA and CDR2 FQGNSA. The CDR3 is 14 amino acids.